The rows below give T cell receptor beta chains drawn from one sample of a study of beta chain features in type 1 diabetes. Repertoires were generated with immunoSEQ multiplex PCR, while TCRdb's copy carries only in-frame clones and drops some. The sample lists 140,000 to 150,000 clones; about an eighth were seen once. Sequencing was performed on central memory CD4+ T cells from blood. The origin of the receptors is a man between 18 and 29 years old with type 1 diabetes. Both conserved end residues are part of each CDR3. Each record gives: CDR3 DNA, CDR3 protein, V gene, J gene, clone size, D gene. A D gene is named only where the DNA matches it firmly. Clone size appears in some rows only: once, few, many, or a class for an expanded clone.

TGTGCCAGTAGTATAGAGGACCATCGGGAGACCCAGTACTTC	CASSIEDHRETQYF	TRBV19	TRBJ2-5	NA	NA
TGCAGCGTTGATGGACTAGCGGACAATGAGCAGTTCTTC	CSVDGLADNEQFF	TRBV29-1	TRBJ2-1	NA	TRBD2
TGTGCCAGCTTTCCGGGACAGACGAACACCGGGGAGCTGTTTTTT	CASFPGQTNTGELFF	TRBV18	TRBJ2-2	NA	TRBD1
TGTGCCTGGAGTGTACTTCACCAGGGGGTAAAGGCTGGGGCCAACGTCCTGACTTTC	CAWSVLHQGVKAGANVLTF	TRBV30	TRBJ2-6	NA	TRBD1
TGTGCCAGTAGTATCCAGGGGAACTACGAGCAGTACTTC	CASSIQGNYEQYF	TRBV19	TRBJ2-7	NA	NA
TGTGCCAGCTCACCGGGAAACTCCTACGAGCAGTACTTC	CASSPGNSYEQYF	TRBV18	TRBJ2-7	NA	NA
TGTGCCAGTAGCTCTATCACAGTGAATCAGCCCCAGCATTTT	CASSSITVNQPQHF	TRBV19	TRBJ1-5	many	NA
TGTGCCAGCAGCAACGACAGGGGCTGTGTAAACATTCAGTACTTC	CASSNDRGCVNIQYF	TRBV21-1	TRBJ2-4	NA	NA
TGTGCCAGCTCTCCCGGGGCAGGGGGCATGAACACTGAAGCTTTCTTT	CASSPGAGGMNTEAFF	TRBV18	TRBJ1-1	few	TRBD1
TGTGCCAGCAGCCAAGCCTCAGGGGCGCGGTATTTT	CASSQASGARYF	TRBV7-9	TRBJ2-3	few	NA
TGTGCCAGCAGTTTAGTCAGGGGAAATGGCTACACCTTC	CASSLVRGNGYTF	TRBV28	TRBJ1-2	few	NA
TGTGCCAGCAGTGACAGGGGAGAGACCCAGTACTTC	CASSDRGETQYF	TRBV2	TRBJ2-5	NA	NA
TGTGCCAGCAGCTTCGACAGCTATGGCTACACCTTC	CASSFDSYGYTF	TRBV7-9	TRBJ1-2	NA	NA
TGTGCCAGCAGCCCTCAAGGGACCGTGTCTGAAGCTTTCTTT	CASSPQGTVSEAFF	TRBV9	TRBJ1-1	few	NA
TGTGCCAGCAGTTCCCCCCCTCCCCCCAATGAGCAGTTCTTC	CASSSPPPPNEQFF	TRBV28	TRBJ2-1	NA	NA